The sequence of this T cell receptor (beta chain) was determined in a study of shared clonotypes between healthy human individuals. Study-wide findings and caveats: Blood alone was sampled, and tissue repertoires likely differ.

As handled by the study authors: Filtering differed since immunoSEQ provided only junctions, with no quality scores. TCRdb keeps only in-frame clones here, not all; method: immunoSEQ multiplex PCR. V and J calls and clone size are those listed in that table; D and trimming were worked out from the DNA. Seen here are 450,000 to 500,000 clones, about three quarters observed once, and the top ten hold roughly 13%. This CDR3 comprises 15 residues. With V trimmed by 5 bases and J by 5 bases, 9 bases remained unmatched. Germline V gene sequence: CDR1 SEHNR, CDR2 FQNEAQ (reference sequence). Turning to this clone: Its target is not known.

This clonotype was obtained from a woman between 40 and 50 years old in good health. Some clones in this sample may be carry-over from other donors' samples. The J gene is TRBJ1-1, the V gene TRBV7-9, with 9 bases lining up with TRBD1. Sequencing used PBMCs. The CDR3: CASSPQQGAATEAFF. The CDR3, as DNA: TGTGCCAGCAGCCCTCAACAGGGGGCGGCGACTGAAGCTTTCTTT. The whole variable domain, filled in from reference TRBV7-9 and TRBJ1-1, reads DTGVSQNPRHKITKRGQNVTFRCDPISEHNRLYWYRQTLGQGPEFLTYFQNEAQLEKSRLLSDRFSAERPKGSFSTLEIQRTEQGDSAMYLCASSPQQGAATEAFFGQGTRLTVV.